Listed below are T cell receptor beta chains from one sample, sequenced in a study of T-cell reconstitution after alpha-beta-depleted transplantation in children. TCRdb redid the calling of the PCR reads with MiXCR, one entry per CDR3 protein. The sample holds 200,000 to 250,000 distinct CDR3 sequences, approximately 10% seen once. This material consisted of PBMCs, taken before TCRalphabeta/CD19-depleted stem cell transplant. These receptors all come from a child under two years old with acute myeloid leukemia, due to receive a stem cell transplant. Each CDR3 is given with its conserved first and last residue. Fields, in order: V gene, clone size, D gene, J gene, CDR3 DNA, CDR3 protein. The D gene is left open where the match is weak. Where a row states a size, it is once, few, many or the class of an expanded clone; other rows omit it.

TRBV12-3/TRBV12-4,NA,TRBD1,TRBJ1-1,TGTGCCAGCAGTACGCGACAGGGGCGGAACACTGAAGCTTTCTTT,CASSTRQGRNTEAFF
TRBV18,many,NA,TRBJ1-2,TGTGCCAGCTCACCACAGGCCAGGGAGGATGGCTACACCTTC,CASSPQAREDGYTF
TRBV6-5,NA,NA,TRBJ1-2,TGTGCCAGCAGTTACAGGGCCAGTCACGGTGGCTACACCTTC,CASSYRASHGGYTF
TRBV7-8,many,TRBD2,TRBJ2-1,TGTGCCAGCAGCCCCCGGGGACTAGCGGGAGTTAATGAGCAGTTCTTC,CASSPRGLAGVNEQFF
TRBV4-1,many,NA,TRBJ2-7,TGCGCCAGCAGCCCGCTAGGAGGCTACGAGCAGTACTTC,CASSPLGGYEQYF
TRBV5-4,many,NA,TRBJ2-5,TGTGCCAGCAGCTTCCGGGGTACCTTCCAAGAGACCCAGTACTTC,CASSFRGTFQETQYF
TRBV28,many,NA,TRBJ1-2,TGTGCCAGCAGTCCCGGGGGGGTAGGGAACTATGGCTACACCTTC,CASSPGGVGNYGYTF
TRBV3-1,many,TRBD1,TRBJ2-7,TGTGCCAGCAGCCAATCGGGACAGGACTACGAGCAGTACTTC,CASSQSGQDYEQYF
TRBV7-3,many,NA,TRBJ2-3,TGTGCCAGCAGCTTAGACACGAGATCAGATACGCAGTATTTT,CASSLDTRSDTQYF
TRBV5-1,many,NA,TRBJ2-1,TGCGCCAGCAGCTTCGTAGAGGGAATAAATGAGCAGTTCTTC,CASSFVEGINEQFF
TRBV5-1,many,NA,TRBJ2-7,TGCGCCAGCAGCCTAAGCCGGGACTTACCGACCTACGAGCAGTACTTC,CASSLSRDLPTYEQYF
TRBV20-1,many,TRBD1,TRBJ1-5,TGCAGTGCTAGATTACTACAGGGGCTAAGCAATCAGCCCCAGCATTTT,CSARLLQGLSNQPQHF
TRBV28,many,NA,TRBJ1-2,TGTGCCACCCATCTATATGGCTACACCTTC,CATHLYGYTF
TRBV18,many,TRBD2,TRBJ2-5,TGTGCCAGCTCACCCCCCTCCGGACTAGCGGACCAAGAGACCCAGTACTTC,CASSPPSGLADQETQYF
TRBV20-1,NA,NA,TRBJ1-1,TGCAGTGTTTCAAAGGGCGGGAACACTGAAGCTTTCTTT,CSVSKGGNTEAFF
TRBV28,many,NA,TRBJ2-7,TGTGCCAGCACCGACACGACGCGAGGGCTCTACGAGCAGTACTTC,CASTDTTRGLYEQYF
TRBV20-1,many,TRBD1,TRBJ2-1,TGCAGTGCCGTCCCGCGGGACAGGGTCGAGTATGAGCAGTTCTTC,CSAVPRDRVEYEQFF
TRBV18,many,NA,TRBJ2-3,TGTGCCAGCTCGCCCGACGGTGCAGATACGCAGTATTTT,CASSPDGADTQYF
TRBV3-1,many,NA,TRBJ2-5,TGTGCCAGCAGCCAGTCATTCGAGGAGGAGACCCAGTACTTC,CASSQSFEEETQYF
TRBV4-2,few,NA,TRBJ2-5,TGTGCCAGCAGCCCCCACGGGGCGGACCAAGAGACCCAGTACTTC,CASSPHGADQETQYF
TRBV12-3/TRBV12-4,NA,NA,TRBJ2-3,TGTGCCAGCAGTTTCTCAGCGGCTATCACAGATACGCAGTATTTT,CASSFSAAITDTQYF
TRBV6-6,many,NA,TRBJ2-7,TGTGCCAGCACCGAACAGGGTTCCTACGAGCAGTACTTC,CASTEQGSYEQYF
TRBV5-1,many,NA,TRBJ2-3,TGCGCCAGCAGCGAGGATACTAGCACAGATACGCAGTATTTT,CASSEDTSTDTQYF
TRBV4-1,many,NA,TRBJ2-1,TGCGCCAGCAGCCACAGGGCGGCTCCCGACCCCTACAATGAGCAGTTCTTC,CASSHRAAPDPYNEQFF
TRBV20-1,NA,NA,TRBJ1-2,TGCAGTGCGGGGGCGGGTGGCTACACCTTC,CSAGAGGYTF
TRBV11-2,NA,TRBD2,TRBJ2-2,TGTGCCGGCAGCTTAGATGTTGGGACTAGGGCCGGGGAGCTGTTTTTT,CAGSLDVGTRAGELFF
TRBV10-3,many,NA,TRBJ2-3,TGTGCCATCAGGTGGCTTGACACAGATACGCAGTATTTT,CAIRWLDTDTQYF
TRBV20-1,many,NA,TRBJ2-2,TGCAGTGCTAGAGATAGCCGGCTAGCTCTGACCGGGGAGCTGTTTTTT,CSARDSRLALTGELFF
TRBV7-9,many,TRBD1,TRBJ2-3,TGTGCCAGCGACAGGGAAGCAGATACGCAGTATTTT,CASDREADTQYF
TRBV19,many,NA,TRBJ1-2,TGTGCCAGCGGCGGAGGGGCAAGCGACGATAACGCCTACACCTTC,CASGGGASDDNAYTF
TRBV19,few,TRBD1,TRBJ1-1,TGTACCAGTAGTATGCGGACAGGGGACACTGAAGCTTTCTTT,CTSSMRTGDTEAFF
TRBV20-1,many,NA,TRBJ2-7,TGCAGTGCTAGATACAGAAGCGGCTACGAGCAGTACTTC,CSARYRSGYEQYF
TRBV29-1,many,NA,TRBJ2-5,TGCAGCACGAGCCAGGAGACCCAGTACTTC,CSTSQETQYF
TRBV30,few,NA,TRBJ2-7,TGTGCCTGGGGGGCCCCCGGCAGGTTGGACGAGCAGTACTTC,CAWGAPGRLDEQYF